These 8 T cell receptor beta chains were sequenced from one sample in a study of cytotoxic CD8 clonotypes in ibrutinib-treated CLL. The method was immunoSEQ multiplex PCR; TCRdb's version includes in-frame clones alone and lacks a portion of them. Of about 160,000 clones in the sample, about 80% are singletons; the top ten hold roughly 2%. Sequences were derived from PBMCs, sampled after 12 months of ibrutinib treatment. These receptors were obtained from a human donor with chronic lymphocytic leukemia.

The rearrangement uses TRBV7-6 and TRBJ1-6; D possibly corresponds to TRBD1 (6 bases). This CDR3 contains 16 residues. Germline CDR1 SGHVS, CDR2 FNYEAQ. V was trimmed by 3 bases and J by 6 bases, leaving 15 bases between them. The CDR3 protein is CASSLDDGGGNSPLHF. The CDR3 DNA is TGTGCCAGCAGCTTGGATGACGGAGGGGGTAATTCACCCCTCCACTTT.

This clone was counted a single time. The CDR3 protein is CASSLRQGVGQQYF. The CDR3 coding sequence is TGTGCCAGCAGCTTACGACAGGGGGTCGGGCAGCAGTACTTC. The gene calls are TRBV7-2 and TRBJ2-7, with TRBD1 matching 9 bases. The V segment lost 2 bases and the J segment 8 bases; nucleotides outside the gene matches: 7. Germline V gives CDR1 SGHTA, CDR2 FQGNSA. This CDR3 is built from 14 residues. The entire variable domain, with the rest obtained from reference TRBV7-2 and TRBJ2-7, is as follows: GAGVSQSPSNKVTEKGKDVELRCDPISGHTALYWYRQSLGQGLEFLIYFQGNSAPDKSGLPSDRFSAERTGGSVSTLTIQRTQQEDSAVYLCASSLRQGVGQQYFGPGTRLTVT.

V gene TRBV18 combines with J gene TRBJ2-7; 15 nucleotides align to TRBD2. V lost 3 bases, J lost 7 bases, and 13 bases stayed unmatched. Germline CDR1 KGHSH, CDR2 LQKENI. This CDR3 has 18 amino acids. The CDR3 sequence: CASSPTPGGTSGRREQYF. CDR3 bases: TGTGCCAGCTCACCCACACCGGGGGGGACTAGCGGGAGGAGAGAGCAGTACTTC.

This sequence joins TRBV28 and TRBJ1-6; the D gene is possibly TRBD1 (6 bases). With 6 bases removed from V and 5 bases from J, the gap between germline ends came to 26 bases. Looked up from germline, CDR1 is MDHEN and CDR2 is SYDVKM. The CDR3 runs to 19 residues. CDR3 nucleotides: TGTGCCAGCAGCGCGAGGGGATGGGGCAGGGGAGACGATAATTCACCCCTCCACTTT. Translating gives CASSARGWGRGDDNSPLHF.

This chain uses TRBV4-2 with TRBJ2-5; D uncertain. This CDR3 region has 12 residues. V lost 2 bases, J lost 9 bases, and 10 bases lay in between. Germline values: CDR1 LGHNA, CDR2 YNFKEQ. The CDR3 nucleotides read TGTGCCAGCAGCCAACGATGGCATGCCCAGTACTTC. Its protein product is CASSQRWHAQYF.

V gene TRBV27 combines with J gene TRBJ1-6; a weak D match, TRBD1 (5 bases). With 6 bases removed from V and 7 bases from J, the gap between germline ends came to 19 bases. Germline CDR1 reads MNHEY; CDR2 reads SMNVEV (reference sequence). The CDR3 is 16 residues long. The CDR3 sequence is CASSLRGSSRNSPLHF. CDR3 sequence (DNA): TGTGCCAGCAGCCTAAGGGGATCGTCTAGGAATTCACCCCTCCACTTT.

The chain links TRBV11-2 to TRBJ2-1, with D possibly being TRBD2 (5 bases). Trimming cost V 3 bases and J 10 bases, with 16 bases left between them. This CDR3 is built from 14 residues. CDR1 is SGHAT and CDR2 is FQNNGV in the germline V gene. The CDR3 coding sequence is TGTGCCAGCAGCTTCCTTACCCCTAGCAACGAGCAGTTCTTC. It encodes CASSFLTPSNEQFF. The whole variable domain, remainder taken from reference TRBV11-2 and TRBJ2-1, is EAGVAQSPRYKIIEKRQSVAFWCNPISGHATLYWYQQILGQGPKLLIQFQNNGVVDDSQLPKDRFSAERLKGVDSTLKIQPAKLEDSAVYLCASSFLTPSNEQFFGPGTRLTVL.

The chain uses TRBV27 and TRBJ2-1; D remains ambiguous. CDR1 is MNHEY and CDR2 is SMNVEV in the germline V gene (reference sequence). Trimming left V 2 bases short and J 0 bases short, with 11 bases between. This CDR3 region has 16 residues. CDR3 region: CASSLQAISSYNEQFF. CDR3 nucleotides: TGTGCCAGCAGTTTACAGGCCATAAGCTCCTACAATGAGCAGTTCTTC.